One sample yielded the 17 T cell receptor beta chains listed below, sequenced in a study of CD8+ T cells in alopecia areata. TCR sequencing used cDNA made by reverse transcription of extracted RNA. Assay: immunoSEQ multiplex PCR; the TCRdb copy retains only in-frame clones and omits some. Of about 97,000 clones listed, around 45% are singletons. Sequencing used CD4+ T cells sorted from blood. The receptors were sampled from a human donor with alopecia areata.

This chain joins TRBV30 and TRBJ1-5; D gene ambiguous. In germline, CDR1 is GTSNPN, CDR2 SVGIG (reference sequence). This CDR3 comprises 14 residues. The CDR3 sequence: CGAGKGYSNQPQHF. The DNA for the CDR3 is TGTGGGGCCGGGAAGGGTTATAGCAATCAGCCCCAGCATTTT.

By share of the sample, this clone is medium-sized (0.01 to 0.1%). The rearrangement links TRBV5-1 to TRBJ2-4, with 7 nucleotides matching TRBD1. The junction had 11 bases not matched to a gene; V was cut back by 3 bases and J by 8 bases. The V gene's germline CDR1 is SGHRS and CDR2 YFSETQ. This CDR3 region has 15 residues. The CDR3 here is CASSSGTAGADIQYF. CDR3 nucleotide sequence: TGCGCCAGCAGCTCCGGGACAGCCGGGGCGGACATTCAGTACTTC.

This clone was seen a few times. The chain uses TRBV29-1 and TRBJ1-1; a weak D match, TRBD1 (5 bases). V lost 2 bases and J 2 bases, leaving 21 bases between the germline ends. Germline-derived CDR1 and CDR2 are SQVTM and ANQGSEA. The CDR3 spans 17 residues. The chain's CDR3 is CSVESSGQVGRNTEAFF. DNA of the CDR3: TGCAGCGTTGAAAGTTCGGGGCAGGTTGGAAGAAACACTGAAGCTTTCTTT.

The V and J genes are TRBV27 and TRBJ1-5; 8 bases are shared with TRBD1. This CDR3 is 17 amino acids long. After removal of 4 bases from V and 5 bases from J, the junction contained 13 bases not matched to a gene. Germline V gene data show CDR1 as MNHEY and CDR2 as SMNVEV (reference sequence). Here the CDR3 DNA reads TGTGCCAGCAGTTCCCTAGGGACAGGCGCAAACCATCAGCCCCAGCATTTT. Protein product: CASSSLGTGANHQPQHF.

Of note for this clone: One end of the junction varies from germline; a read error may be responsible. This rearrangement joins TRBV4-3 to TRBJ1-6; no clear D gene. The CDR3 covers 16 residues. Germline V gene sequence: CDR1 LGHNA, CDR2 YSLEER. CDR3 region: CANSQDTALPGSPLHF. The CDR3 nucleotides read TGCGCCAACAGCCAAGATACGGCCCTGCCTGGGTCACCCCTCCACTTT.

The chain joins TRBV6-5 to TRBJ1-2, with 7 bases lining up with TRBD1. Germline values: CDR1 MNHEY, CDR2 SVGAGI. V shed 0 bases and J 6 bases; nucleotides not matched to a gene: 7. The CDR3 covers 15 residues. In DNA form, the CDR3 reads TGTGCCAGCAGTTACTCGAGGAGGGGGCGGCATGGCTACACCTTC. Its translation: CASSYSRRGRHGYTF.

The rearrangement uses TRBV5-1 and TRBJ2-7; D is unclear. The CDR3 is made up of 12 amino acids. Germline values: CDR1 SGHRS, CDR2 YFSETQ. V shed 1 base and J shed 5 bases, with 7 bases lying between them. CDR3 in DNA: TGCGCCAGCAGCTTGAGTCTCGACGAGCAGTACTTC. Its translation is CASSLSLDEQYF.

The chain carries TRBV5-1 and TRBJ2-3; TRBD2 is a possible D gene (5 bases). V was pared by 3 bases and J by 1 base, with 9 bases between. This CDR3 comprises 14 residues. Germline loops: CDR1 SGHRS, CDR2 YFSETQ. The CDR3, as DNA: TGCGCCAGCAGCTCTCCGGAGGGCACAGATACGCAGTATTTT. Amino acids: CASSSPEGTDTQYF.

The genes are TRBV19 and TRBJ2-7, with D possibly being TRBD1 (6 bases). The CDR3 length is 16 residues. Deletions cut 1 base from V and 5 bases from J, with 18 bases between. Germline CDR1 and CDR2: LNHDA and SQIVND (reference sequence). CDR3 protein: CASSIGGGQPGHEQYF. DNA for the CDR3: TGTGCCAGTAGTATAGGCGGAGGACAGCCGGGCCACGAGCAGTACTTC.

This clone was observed a few times. The chain employs TRBV2 and TRBJ1-5; D is unclear. This CDR3 spans 14 amino acids. The ends were cut back, 6 bases at V and 0 bases at J, with 9 bases in the middle. The germline gives CDR1 SNHLY, CDR2 FYNNEI. CDR3 coding DNA: TGTGCCAGCAGCCCTCAGAGTAGCAATCAGCCCCAGCATTTT. This codes for CASSPQSSNQPQHF.

This clone rates as medium-sized. The sample has other DNA sequences that encode this CDR3 too. The CDR3 DNA reads TGTGCCAGCAGCTTACCCCCCGCAGGGGAGCTGTTTTTT. This sequence encodes CASSLPPAGELFF. The chain carries TRBV7-9 and TRBJ2-2; D is unresolved. V shed 2 bases and J shed 8 bases, with 9 bases lying between them. Germline CDR1 SEHNR, CDR2 FQNEAQ (reference sequence). The CDR3 loop spans 13 amino acids.

V is TRBV5-1 and J is TRBJ1-1, with TRBD1 matching 8 bases. This CDR3 has 16 residues. Trimming cost V 0 bases and J 6 bases; bases outside gene matches: 10. Germline V CDR1 and CDR2: SGHRS, YFSETQ. The CDR3: CASSLAGAGGLSEAFF. CDR3 nucleotides: TGCGCCAGCAGCTTGGCCGGGGCAGGGGGCTTGTCTGAAGCTTTCTTT.

The chain links TRBV6-5 to TRBJ2-1, with 8 bases fitting TRBD1. Germline loops: CDR1 MNHEY, CDR2 SVGAGI. After removal of 5 bases from V and 5 bases from J, the junction contained 2 bases not matched to a gene. This CDR3 contains 13 residues. The CDR3 sequence is CASSGTGNNEQFF. As DNA, the CDR3 is TGTGCCAGCAGTGGGACAGGTAACAATGAGCAGTTCTTC.

In its sample, this clone was seen many times. The J gene is TRBJ2-5, the V gene TRBV4-1, with 11 positions matching TRBD2. Germline values: CDR1 MGHRA, CDR2 YSYEKL. The CDR3 runs to 15 residues. V trimming: 6 bases; J trimming: 1 base; junction bases outside the gene matches: 4. Here the CDR3 DNA reads TGCGCCAGCAGTGGGCTAGCGGGAGGCCAAGAGACCCAGTACTTC. Translating gives CASSGLAGGQETQYF.

V usage is TRBV6-5 and J usage is TRBJ2-5, with D perhaps matching TRBD1 or TRBD2 (5 bases each). Germline assignment: CDR1 MNHEY and CDR2 SVGAGI. CDR3 length: 14 amino acids. V gave up 0 bases and J gave up 6 bases, with 11 bases separating them. The DNA for the CDR3 is TGTGCCAGCAGTTACTCGAGGGGTAGGCAGACCCAGTACTTC. It specifies CASSYSRGRQTQYF.

This clone was observed a few times. The chain combines TRBV5-1 with TRBJ1-2; possible D gene TRBD1, 5 bases. The germline V and J ends were trimmed by 0 bases and 2 bases, with 5 bases remaining between them. The V gene's germline CDR1 is SGHRS and CDR2 YFSETQ. The CDR3 totals 13 residues. The CDR3 sequence is CASSLDRNYGYTF. The CDR3 DNA is TGCGCCAGCAGCTTGGACAGGAACTATGGCTACACCTTC.

This clone was observed a few times. The chain joins TRBV5-1 to TRBJ2-5; 13 bases are a match to TRBD2. Unmatched junction bases numbered 4, after V lost 4 bases and J lost 1 base. This CDR3 has 16 amino acids. CDR1 is SGHRS, CDR2 YFSETQ, per germline. Here the CDR3 reads CASSKRLAGGQETQYF. In DNA form, the CDR3 reads TGCGCCAGCAGCAAAAGACTAGCGGGGGGCCAAGAGACCCAGTACTTC.